This T cell receptor (beta chain) was documented in a study of control samples from healthy donors and cancer patients. This clone was seen a few times. The V gene end was trimmed by 5 bases and the J gene end by 8 bases; junction bases not matched to a gene: 8. The CDR3 contains 14 residues. Germline lookup yields CDR1 SGHTA and CDR2 FQGTGA. The protocol was immunoSEQ multiplex PCR, while the TCRdb copy is restricted to in-frame clones and leaves out a portion. The table shows about 61,000 clones, with 90% occurring only once. The clonotype comes from a man in his 60s with colorectal cancer. Sequencing was done on a sample of PBMCs. The chain couples TRBV7-3 to TRBJ2-1; TRBD2 agrees at 8 bases. CDR3 amino acids: CASSLGLAFDEQFF. CDR3 nucleotide sequence: TGTGCCAGCAGCCTTGGACTAGCATTCGATGAGCAGTTCTTC.